This T cell receptor (beta chain) was sequenced for a study of T cells after yellow fever vaccination (dated by TCRdb to between 2018 and 2021). In the study overall: The SMART-Seq v4 Ultra Low Input RNA kit was used to prepare libraries from fractions with low cell numbers. To follow T-cell clones before and after both primary and booster YFV17D yellow fever vaccination, bulk TCR alpha and beta repertoires underwent longitudinal sequencing. The cohort comprised two healthy male donors, one aged 18 to 29 and one aged 30 to 39 years. Blood was drawn at multiple timepoints before and after primary and secondary immunization, with bulk PBMC replicates and cell subsets isolated. Overall results and qualifications from the work: The secondary T-cell response was found to be weaker but faster than the primary response, with a peak reached on day 5 rather than on day 15. Because the study included only a couple of donors, the extent to which the findings can be generalized is limited. Computational filtering was needed because FACS-sorted repertoires could contain abundant contaminating clonotypes from the bulk population. A small share of clonotypes occurred in both CD4 and CD8 compartments, likely arising from convergent recombination. Most clones expanded after primary vaccination were re-detected after the booster (approximately 96% of CD4 and more than 70% of CD8), suggesting broad memory maintenance.

V is reduced by 4 bases and J by 2 bases, leaving a spacing of 16 bases between them. From a lookup of the germline V gene (reference sequence), CDR1 and CDR2 are SGHKS and YYEKEE. The CDR3 runs 15 residues from the cysteine to the phenylalanine. Just CDR3 DNA is preserved here, 45 bases in frame from base 1. The treatment or condition label corresponds to: live attenuated yellow fever vaccine strain. A standard Ficoll-Paque protocol was used to isolate PBMCs from peripheral blood. Dynabeads CD4 and CD8 positive selection kits were used to isolate CD4 and CD8 T-cell fractions. TriZol was used to extract RNA from bulk PBMCs, CD4 and CD8 fractions, and dextramer-positive and dextramer-negative fractions. Sequencing instrument: Illumina NovaSeq 6000. TCR cDNA was synthesized by 5'RACE template switching, which introduced a universal primer site and unique molecular identifiers. cDNA synthesis was primed from both the TCR alpha and TCR beta constant segments. Two PCR steps were used to amplify libraries, with sample barcodes and sequencing adapters being added in the second step. Sequencing of libraries was done on Illumina HiSeq 2500 (2x100 bp) or NovaSeq (2x150 bp). As for the authors' bioinformatics: MIGEC handled demultiplexing of reads and collapsing into UMI consensus sequences, while MiXCR performed V(D)J alignment. Vaccine-responding clonotypes were identified with edgeR using replicate PBMC samples, with FDR below 0.01 and a log2 fold change above 5 up to day 15 being required. Each bulk clonotype received a CD4 or CD8 identity based on whether the sequenced CD4 or CD8 repertoire contained that clonotype at higher abundance. TCRdb reprocessed the public reads (quality trimming at Q25 with fastp, clone calling with MiXCR) and kept in-frame beta chains. Each CDR3 protein gets just one entry, which takes the most common genes and DNA from the rows behind it. TCRdb's processing, not the authors', yielded these V and J calls. Counted in this sample were about 130,000 distinct CDR3 sequences; about 8.4% of them appeared once. About two fifths of the sample belongs to the ten largest clones.

With respect to this clonotype: Its binding antigen is unknown. Per-base qualities were not stored, and no clone one base away is much larger.

The V gene is TRBV5-5 and the J gene is TRBJ2-7, with the D gene not confidently named. The material was CD8+ T cells sorted from PBMCs, obtained on the day of the yellow fever booster vaccination. The receptor's source is a man aged 18 to 29 who received the YFV17D yellow fever vaccine. Here is the DNA: TGTGCCAGCAGCCCTGACATGTCCTTTACCTACGAGCAGTACTTC. Translation gives CASSPDMSFTYEQYF.